This T cell receptor (beta chain) was sequenced for a study of blood T cells in healthy people across ages. Study-level background: When template switching was applied, about one barcoded beta molecule was captured per two T cells.

CDR3 length equals 14 residues. V lost 1 base to trimming and J lost 3 bases, with 9 bases between them. The germline CDR1 and CDR2 sequences are SGHNT and YENEEA. With a J-beta primer mix and a sample-barcoded 5' primer, a second PCR ran about 7 to 12 cycles. MiXCR, run by TCRdb on the 5' RACE reads, gives a single entry per CDR3 protein. This table has over 700,000 distinct CDR3 sequences, 20% to 25% appearing once. The same specimen was also included in a second study, on T cells of mothers and their children.

The source of this sequence is a boy younger than 18 in good health. Sequencing was done on a sample of blood. This sequence joins TRBV11-3 and TRBJ1-1; D not certain. The CDR3 coding sequence is TGTGCCAGCAGCTTAGGTCCCGTGGACACTGAAGCTTTCTTT. This codes for CASSLGPVDTEAFF.